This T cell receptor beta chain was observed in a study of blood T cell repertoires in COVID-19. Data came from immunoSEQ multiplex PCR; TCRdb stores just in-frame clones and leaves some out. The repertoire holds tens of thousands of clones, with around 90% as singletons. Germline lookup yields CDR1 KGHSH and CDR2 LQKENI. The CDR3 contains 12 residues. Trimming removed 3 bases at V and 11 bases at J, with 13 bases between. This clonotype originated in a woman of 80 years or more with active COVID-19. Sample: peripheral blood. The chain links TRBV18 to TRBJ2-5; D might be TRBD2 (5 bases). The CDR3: CASSPDFGEQYF. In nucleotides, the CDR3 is TGTGCCAGCTCACCGGACTTCGGGGAGCAGTACTTC. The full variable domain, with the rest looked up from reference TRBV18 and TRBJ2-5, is NAGVMQNPRHLVRRRGQEARLRCSPMKGHSHVYWYRQLPEEGLKFMVYLQKENIIDESGMPKERFSAEFPKEGPSILRIQQVVRGDSAAYFCASSPDFGEQYFGPGTRLLVL.